The subject of this entry is one TCR beta chain. Sequenced by immunoSEQ multiplex PCR; TCRdb stores in-frame clones only, minus some. The sample records more than 300,000 clones, 65% to 90% being singletons. The V and J ends lost 5 bases and 4 bases, in that order; junction bases with no gene match: 8. This CDR3 is built from 14 residues. The germline gives CDR1 SGHRS, CDR2 YFSETQ. This entry belongs to a study of blood T cell repertoires in COVID-19. Study summary: Nucleic acid was either cDNA or gDNA, and it came from T cells, B-cell-depleted T cells, or PBMCs.

The chain joins TRBV5-1 to TRBJ1-1; 7 nucleotides line up with TRBD1. The sequenced sample consisted of PBMCs or T cells enriched from blood (not recorded which). This TCR derives from a man aged 25 to 45 who had recovered from COVID-19. CDR3 in DNA: TGCGCCAGCAGTCCTCACAGGGGAGGCACTGAAGCTTTCTTT. This gives the protein CASSPHRGGTEAFF. Looking up the rest from reference TRBV5-1 and TRBJ1-1 gives the full variable domain: KAGVTQTPRYLIKTRGQQVTLSCSPISGHRSVSWYQQTPGQGLQFLFEYFSETQRNKGNFPGRFSGRQFSNSRSEMNVSTLELGDSALYLCASSPHRGGTEAFFGQGTRLTVV.